Sequencing of this TCR beta chain was carried out in a study of CD8+CD57+ T cells in acquired aplastic anemia. Whole-study context: Quantities of DNA derived from sorted CD4+ and CD8+ cells averaged approximately 3.3 ug.

There are 16 residues in the CDR3. Per germline, CDR1 SEHNR and CDR2 FQNEAQ (reference sequence). Trimming removed 5 bases from V and 4 bases from J; junction bases left unmatched: 7. It was genomic DNA that served as the template for profiling TCR beta VDJ and CDR3. Each CDR3 protein gets one entry after TCRdb re-called the reads with MiXCR. The table includes a few hundred thousand distinct CDR3 sequences, about two thirds detected once. Source material: sorted CD4+, CD8+, or CD8+CD57+ T cells (not recorded which) from PBMCs. The J gene is TRBJ2-6, the V gene TRBV7-9; 8 nucleotides line up with TRBD2. The origin of this receptor is a human donor in good health, serving as a control. The CDR3 reads CASSLGASGGANVLTF. CDR3 coding DNA: TGTGCCAGCAGCCTCGGGGCTAGCGGGGGGGCCAACGTCCTGACTTTC.